A selection of T cell receptor beta chains follows, all from one sample in a study of T-cell memory formation after mild COVID-19. TCRdb independently ran MiXCR on the 5' RACE reads; one entry per CDR3 protein. Among some 130,000 distinct CDR3 sequences listed, approximately 26% were seen once. Sequenced: PBMCs or a T cell subset sorted from them (not recorded which). The receptor set was obtained from an adult woman who had mild COVID-19 (a few samples of this study predate the infection). Cell type and time point are not known. Each CDR3 is given with its conserved first and last residue. D genes are given only for firm matches. Part of the rows lack a size; the others show once, few, many or a class for expanded clones.

d_call | clone_size | cdr3_length | j_call | v_call | cdr3_nt | cdr3_aa
. | few | 14 | TRBJ1-5 | TRBV12-3/TRBV12-4 | TGTGCCAGCAGTCCAGGGAATAGCAATCAGCCCCAGCATTTT | CASSPGNSNQPQHF
. | . | 15 | TRBJ2-4 | TRBV10-3 | TGTGCCATCACTCTGGGAGACTGGTCCAAAAACATTCAGTACTTC | CAITLGDWSKNIQYF
. | . | 13 | TRBJ2-1 | TRBV6-5 | TGTGCCAGCAGTTACTCGAGTACCAATGAGCAGTTCTTC | CASSYSSTNEQFF
TRBD2 | few | 15 | TRBJ2-1 | TRBV9 | TGTGCCAGCAGCGTAGGGGGAGGGCCCTCGAATGAGCAGTTCTTC | CASSVGGGPSNEQFF
TRBD1 | few | 14 | TRBJ2-7 | TRBV20-1 | TGCAGTGCCAGGGAACAGGGGATTTGGAGCGAGCAGTACTTC | CSAREQGIWSEQYF
. | few | 15 | TRBJ2-7 | TRBV29-1 | TGCAGCGTTGAGTATACCGGGTCCCAATCCTACGAGCAGTACTTC | CSVEYTGSQSYEQYF
. | . | 15 | TRBJ2-5 | TRBV4-1 | TGCGCCAGCAGCCAAGAGGGGCGCTCGGGGGAGACCCAGTACTTC | CASSQEGRSGETQYF
TRBD1 | . | 13 | TRBJ2-7 | TRBV27 | TGTGCCAGCAGTTTCCAGGGGGCAAACGAGCAGTACTTC | CASSFQGANEQYF
TRBD2 | few | 17 | TRBJ2-1 | TRBV4-1 | TGCGCCAGCAGCCAAGATTCTGGCCGGGGGGGTTACAATGAGCAGTTCTTC | CASSQDSGRGGYNEQFF
. | . | 14 | TRBJ2-1 | TRBV20-1 | TGCAGTGCTAGAGACGTTGATCAGGGATATGAGCAGTTCTTC | CSARDVDQGYEQFF
TRBD1 | . | 15 | TRBJ2-2 | TRBV24-1 | TGTGCCACCATTTGCCGGGACAGGAACACCGGGGAGCTGTTTTTT | CATICRDRNTGELFF
. | . | 17 | TRBJ2-4 | TRBV7-2 | TGTGCCAGCAGCGAGACCCCTTTACAGTTAGCCAAAAACATTCAGTACTTC | CASSETPLQLAKNIQYF
. | . | 16 | TRBJ1-6 | TRBV7-9 | TGTGCCAGCAGCTTAGATGTGAGCATCCCGGGTTCACCCCTCCACTTT | CASSLDVSIPGSPLHF
. | few | 16 | TRBJ2-1 | TRBV27 | TGTGCCAGCAGTTTAACAGGTCTAAAATCCTACAATGAGCAGTTCTTC | CASSLTGLKSYNEQFF
. | few | 16 | TRBJ1-1 | TRBV5-1 | TGCGCCAGCAGCTTGGACCCGGCCTACACTAACACTGAAGCTTTCTTT | CASSLDPAYTNTEAFF
TRBD2 | few | 13 | TRBJ2-3 | TRBV12-3/TRBV12-4 | TGTGCCAGCAGAGGACTAGTGACAGATACGCAGTATTTT | CASRGLVTDTQYF
TRBD2 | few | 19 | TRBJ2-3 | TRBV7-8 | TGTGCCAGCAGCTTACTGGTACTGGGGGAGGGGTTATTGACAGATACGCAGTATTTT | CASSLLVLGEGLLTDTQYF
. | few | 14 | TRBJ1-5 | TRBV27 | TGTGCCAGCAGTTTCGCCCTTAGGGGCCAGCCCCAGCATTTT | CASSFALRGQPQHF
. | few | 17 | TRBJ2-3 | TRBV6-2/TRBV6-3 | TGTGCCAGCAGTTACCCTCGGGAGTGGGGTAGCACAGATACGCAGTATTTT | CASSYPREWGSTDTQYF
. | few | 15 | TRBJ2-7 | TRBV7-9 | TGTGCCAGCAGCTTAGAGGGATGGTCGATCTACGAGCAGTACTTC | CASSLEGWSIYEQYF
. | few | 12 | TRBJ1-1 | TRBV9 | TGTGCCAGCAGCGTGGGTGCTACTGAAGCTTTCTTT | CASSVGATEAFF
. | . | 16 | TRBJ1-3 | TRBV27 | TGTGCCAGCAGTCCCTCCTTTTACATGAGCGGAAACACCATATATTTT | CASSPSFYMSGNTIYF
. | . | 15 | TRBJ2-1 | TRBV5-6 | TGTGCCAGCAGCGGAGACCCCGAGGACTACAATGAGCAGTTCTTC | CASSGDPEDYNEQFF
TRBD1 | . | 17 | TRBJ1-2 | TRBV6-5 | TGTGCCAGCAGTTATCCTGTCCCGGGACAGGCGGTTTCGGGCTACACCTTC | CASSYPVPGQAVSGYTF
. | . | 13 | TRBJ2-1 | TRBV7-6 | TGTGCCAGCAGCTTAACCCCCCCTAGTGAGCAGTTCTTC | CASSLTPPSEQFF
. | few | 14 | TRBJ1-1 | TRBV12-3/TRBV12-4 | TGTGCCAGCAGACCCGCGGGGAGGGGGACTGAAGCTTTCTTT | CASRPAGRGTEAFF
. | few | 17 | TRBJ2-3 | TRBV24-1 | TGTGCCACCAGTGTCCCAAGAACCACAGGGAGCACAGATACGCAGTATTTT | CATSVPRTTGSTDTQYF
TRBD2 | . | 15 | TRBJ2-7 | TRBV11-2 | TGTGCCAGCAGCTTTGGAATAGCGGGGCATTACGAGCAGTACTTC | CASSFGIAGHYEQYF
. | . | 13 | TRBJ1-1 | TRBV6-5 | TGTGCCAGCAGCGGATTCATGAACACTGAAGCTTTCTTT | CASSGFMNTEAFF
. | . | 15 | TRBJ2-4 | TRBV9 | TGTGCCAGCAGCGTAGGAGGAGCTCACAACGTCATTCAGTACTTC | CASSVGGAHNVIQYF
TRBD1 | many | 15 | TRBJ2-7 | TRBV7-7 | TGTGCCAGCAGCTTCGGACAGGGGGCTATCTACGAGCAGTACTTC | CASSFGQGAIYEQYF
. | . | 13 | TRBJ1-1 | TRBV7-8 | TGTGCCAGCAGCTTAGCAACGGTAACTGAAGCTTTCTTT | CASSLATVTEAFF
TRBD1 | . | 14 | TRBJ2-1 | TRBV12-5 | TGTGCTAGTACACAGGGGGCGGGATACAATGAGCAGTTCTTC | CASTQGAGYNEQFF
. | few | 16 | TRBJ2-5 | TRBV14 | TGTGCCAGCAGCCAAGGGCGGAAGAGCCCCCAAGAGACCCAGTACTTC | CASSQGRKSPQETQYF
. | . | 14 | TRBJ2-1 | TRBV2 | TGTGCCAGCAGCCGCCGGGACCCCAACAATGAGCAGTTCTTC | CASSRRDPNNEQFF
. | . | 13 | TRBJ2-2 | TRBV29-1 | TGCAGCGTTACTCTACTTAACACCGGGGAGCTGTTTTTT | CSVTLLNTGELFF
. | few | 15 | TRBJ2-2 | TRBV7-9 | TGTGCCAGCAGCCCCCGGGACTTCGCGGGCGGGGAGCTGTTTTTT | CASSPRDFAGGELFF
. | . | 16 | TRBJ1-2 | TRBV13 | TGTGCCAGCAGCTTAGGGGGCAGCCAGGTTTACTATGGCTACACCTTC | CASSLGGSQVYYGYTF
. | once | 14 | TRBJ1-2 | TRBV28 | TGTGCCAGCAGTTTATTGTCTCCCCACTATGGCTACACCTTC | CASSLLSPHYGYTF
TRBD1 | . | 15 | TRBJ2-7 | TRBV5-1 | TGCGCCAGCAGCGGGGCTCGAGACAGGGCCTACGAGCAGTACTTC | CASSGARDRAYEQYF
. | . | 16 | TRBJ1-2 | TRBV24-1 | TGTGCCACCAGTGACCCGAAAGTCTTGGGGGCGGGAGGCTACACCTTC | CATSDPKVLGAGGYTF
. | . | 16 | TRBJ2-2 | TRBV5-6 | TGTGCCAGCAGCTTGATCAGTGTGGAGAACACCGGGGAGCTGTTTTTT | CASSLISVENTGELFF
. | few | 16 | TRBJ2-7 | TRBV12-5 | TGTGCTAGTGGTTTGGGCTGGGGTGCGACGACCTACGAGCAGTACTTC | CASGLGWGATTYEQYF
. | . | 15 | TRBJ1-1 | TRBV4-1 | TGCGCCAGCAGCCCATCTAAGAGCGGTAGGGGTGAAGCTTTCTTT | CASSPSKSGRGEAFF
TRBD1 | . | 16 | TRBJ2-2 | TRBV24-1 | TGTGCCACCAGTGATTTAAGGGGGCCCCCCGCCGGGGAGCTGTTTTTT | CATSDLRGPPAGELFF
TRBD1 | . | 16 | TRBJ2-5 | TRBV5-1 | TGCGCCAGCAGCTTGGGACCGGTGACAGGGCTAGAGACCCAGTACTTC | CASSLGPVTGLETQYF
. | . | 17 | TRBJ2-3 | TRBV15 | TGTGCCACCAGCAGAGATTGGGGACGGGGACGCACAGATACGCAGTATTTT | CATSRDWGRGRTDTQYF
TRBD2 | . | 16 | TRBJ2-3 | TRBV7-9 | TGTGCCAGCAGCTCCACGACTAGCGGCCCCACAGATACGCAGTATTTT | CASSSTTSGPTDTQYF
. | . | 12 | TRBJ2-7 | TRBV15 | TGTGCCACCAGCAAGGGTCTCTACGAGCAGTACTTC | CATSKGLYEQYF
. | . | 15 | TRBJ1-2 | TRBV7-9 | TGTGCCAGCAGCTTAAATAGTAACAGGGCTCATGGCTACACCTTC | CASSLNSNRAHGYTF
. | many | 15 | TRBJ1-1 | TRBV7-3 | TGTGCCAGCAGCCCCGGCGAGGCCTTGAACACTGAAGCTTTCTTT | CASSPGEALNTEAFF
. | . | 13 | TRBJ2-3 | TRBV7-9 | TGTGCCATTCCGGGAGCCTGGACAGATACGCAGTATTTT | CAIPGAWTDTQYF
. | few | 12 | TRBJ1-1 | TRBV7-9 | TGTGCCAGCAGCCGGGGGGTAGCTGAAGCTTTCTTT | CASSRGVAEAFF
. | few | 17 | TRBJ1-3 | TRBV7-9 | TGTGCCAGCAGCTTATTTGACAGATTGAGCTCTGGAAACACCATATATTTT | CASSLFDRLSSGNTIYF
. | . | 15 | TRBJ2-2 | TRBV20-1 | TGCAGTGCGCAAACAGGGAGGGTAGACACCGGGGAGCTGTTTTTT | CSAQTGRVDTGELFF
TRBD2 | few | 16 | TRBJ2-3 | TRBV15 | TGTGCCACCAGCCCTGGGGATAGCGGGAGTACAGATACGCAGTATTTT | CATSPGDSGSTDTQYF
. | few | 17 | TRBJ1-2 | TRBV5-1 | TGCGCCAGCAGCTTCCAGTATTTACAAGGCCTTAACTATGGCTACACCTTC | CASSFQYLQGLNYGYTF